Below, 19 T cell receptor beta chains from the same sample are listed, as sequenced in a study of T cell responses to AZD1222 COVID-19 vaccine. Only in-frame clones appear in the TCRdb table, and some are missing; sequencing was by immunoSEQ multiplex PCR. The data show 75,000 to 100,000 clones, with 85% seen just once and about 13% held by the top ten. Sequencing used peripheral blood, obtained on day 0 of AZD1222 vaccination. Receptors originate from an adult in good health.

The chain employs TRBV7-9 and TRBJ1-2; 8 nucleotides align to TRBD1. The CDR3 loop spans 18 amino acids. Per the germline V gene, CDR1 is SEHNR and CDR2 is FQNEAQ (reference sequence). V trimming: 5 bases; J trimming: 0 bases; junction bases outside the gene matches: 14. For the CDR3, the DNA is TGTGCCAGCAGCGCCGGGGGCCGACAGGGGACTACTAACTATGGCTACACCTTC. This gives the protein CASSAGGRQGTTNYGYTF.

This sequence joins TRBV29-1 and TRBJ2-7; D unresolved. From germline, CDR1 is SQVTM and CDR2 ANQGSEA. CDR3 size: 14 residues. V lost 7 bases, J lost 3 bases, and 19 bases lay in between. In DNA, the CDR3 is TGCAGCGCCAGAGGTGGGAACATAAACTACGAGCAGTACTTC. Amino acids: CSARGGNINYEQYF.

The genes are TRBV7-9 and TRBJ2-2; D may be TRBD2 (5 bases). Germline V CDR1 and CDR2: SEHNR, FQNEAQ (reference sequence). V was trimmed by 3 bases and J by 4 bases, leaving 9 bases between them. The CDR3 covers 14 residues. The CDR3 region is CASSFWTLTGELFF. The CDR3 region has the DNA TGTGCCAGCAGCTTTTGGACTCTCACCGGGGAGCTGTTTTTT.

This rearrangement joins TRBV18 to TRBJ2-2, with D maybe TRBD2 (6 bases). Trimming took 2 bases from V and 0 from J, leaving 13 bases between them. Looked up from germline, CDR1 is KGHSH and CDR2 is LQKENI. The CDR3 runs 17 residues. The CDR3 sequence is CASSPWTPGANTGELFF. In nucleotides, the CDR3 is TGTGCCAGCTCACCATGGACCCCGGGGGCGAACACCGGGGAGCTGTTTTTT.

This CDR3 is CASRPDRGHIDQPQHF. CDR3 sequence (DNA): TGCGCCAGCAGACCGGACAGGGGGCATATCGATCAGCCCCAGCATTTT. The V gene is TRBV10-1, the J gene TRBJ1-5; 11 bases align to TRBD1. The CDR3 covers 16 residues. From germline, CDR1 is WNHNN and CDR2 SYGVQD (reference sequence). The V and J ends lost 6 bases and 5 bases, in that order; junction bases with no gene match: 9.

This chain links TRBV15 with TRBJ2-3; TRBD2 might be the D (7 bases). Germline loops: CDR1 LNHNV, CDR2 YYDKDF (reference sequence). V dropped 4 bases and J dropped 2 bases, with 13 bases sitting between them. The CDR3 sequence is 15 residues long. The CDR3 DNA sequence: TGTGCCACCAGCAAACAGGGAGGGGACACAGATACGCAGTATTTT. This encodes CATSKQGGDTDTQYF. Filled out from reference TRBV15 and TRBJ2-3, the complete variable domain reads DAMVIQNPRYQVTQFGKPVTLSCSQTLNHNVMYWYQQKSSQAPKLLFHYYDKDFNNEADTPDNFQSRRPNTSFCFLDIRSPGLGDTAMYLCATSKQGGDTDTQYFGPGTRLTVL.

This chain links TRBV10-2 with TRBJ2-5, with 8 bases lining up with TRBD2. V shed 9 bases, J shed 3 bases, and the junction held 12 bases outside the gene matches. Germline V gene sequence: CDR1 WSHSY, CDR2 SAAADI. There are 15 residues in the CDR3. The CDR3 is CARTEGGGMEETQYF. Written as DNA, the CDR3 is TGCGCCAGAACCGAGGGCGGGGGGATGGAAGAGACCCAGTACTTC.

The chain links TRBV18 to TRBJ1-2; D is perhaps TRBD1 (6 bases). V lost 8 bases, J lost 5 bases, and 18 bases lay in between. Per the germline V gene, CDR1 is KGHSH and CDR2 is LQKENI. The CDR3 is 14 residues long. The CDR3 bases are TGTGCCAGCGCCGCCGCGCGGACAGAATATGGCTACACCTTC. It codes for CASAAARTEYGYTF.

J is TRBJ1-2 and V is TRBV6-5, with 8 bases aligning to TRBD1. This CDR3 comprises 15 residues. Losses at the gene ends were 7 bases for V and 7 bases for J; bases not matched to a gene: 14. From germline, CDR1 is MNHEY and CDR2 SVGAGI. CDR3: CASTSRLQTGVGYTF. The CDR3 nucleotides read TGTGCCAGCACTTCTCGATTACAGACAGGGGTTGGCTACACCTTC.

This chain joins TRBV28 and TRBJ1-1; 7 bases line up with TRBD1. V shed 3 bases and J 2 bases; nucleotides not matched to a gene: 6. The germline gives CDR1 MDHEN, CDR2 SYDVKM. The CDR3 has 15 residues. In DNA form, the CDR3 reads TGTGCCAGCAGTTTCGTAGGGGGCTTAAACACTGAAGCTTTCTTT. Amino acids: CASSFVGGLNTEAFF.

This clone has just a few counts. At one end the junction does not follow the germline gene, possibly because of a read error. V is TRBV7-2 and J is TRBJ2-1; unclear D gene. The CDR3 has 11 residues. The germline V gene encodes CDR1 SGHTA and CDR2 FQGNSA. The CDR3 is CASSRSPDRLF. CDR3 sequence (DNA): TGTGCCAGCAGCCGTAGCCCGGACCGGCTCTTC.

This clone was recorded a few times. The chain has TRBV7-8 and TRBJ1-2; tentatively, D is TRBD1 (6 bases). The CDR3 is made up of 14 amino acids. In germline, CDR1 is SGHVS, CDR2 FQNEAQ. Trimming took off 1 base at V and 6 bases at J, with 12 bases between the two ends. CDR3 loop: CASSLDRAKHGYTF. The CDR3 nucleotides read TGTGCCAGCAGCTTAGACAGGGCTAAGCATGGCTACACCTTC.

The V call is TRBV5-4, the J call TRBJ2-7; TRBD1 is a possible D gene (6 bases). Germline V gives CDR1 SGHNT, CDR2 YYREEE (reference sequence). Trimming stripped 4 bases from V and 0 bases from J, with 11 bases between. This CDR3 has 14 residues. CDR3 DNA sequence: TGTGCCAGCAGCCCGACAGGAGTCTCCTACGAGCAGTACTTC. Its protein product is CASSPTGVSYEQYF.

The V and J genes are TRBV11-2 and TRBJ1-3; D possibly corresponds to TRBD1 (5 bases). The CDR3 length is 17 residues. The germline V gene encodes CDR1 SGHAT and CDR2 FQNNGV. Trimming stripped 5 bases from V and 0 bases from J, with 17 bases between. The CDR3 DNA is TGTGCCAGCAGCGAATGGGGACGGCAATTCTCTGGAAACACCATATATTTT. Translating it yields CASSEWGRQFSGNTIYF.

This rearrangement joins TRBV18 to TRBJ2-2, with TRBD1 matching 7 bases. CDR1 is KGHSH, CDR2 LQKENI, per germline. Unmatched junction bases numbered 2, after V lost 3 bases and J lost 7 bases. The CDR3 is 13 amino acids. The CDR3 region is CASSPRDSGELFF. DNA of the CDR3: TGTGCCAGCTCACCCCGGGACAGCGGGGAGCTGTTTTTT.

The chain employs TRBV11-2 and TRBJ2-1, with D possibly being TRBD1 (5 bases). V was shortened by 1 base and J by 8 bases, with 6 bases between the two germline ends. The CDR3 sequence is 12 residues long. Germline V lookup: CDR1 SGHAT, CDR2 FQNNGV. The CDR3 DNA follows: TGTGCCAGCAGCTTAGGGGGCGATGAGCAGTTCTTC. As protein: CASSLGGDEQFF.

The chain employs TRBV4-3 and TRBJ1-2; 7 bases map to TRBD1. V lost 0 bases, J lost 8 bases, and 9 bases stayed unmatched. This CDR3 is built from 15 residues. The germline V gene encodes CDR1 LGHNA and CDR2 YSLEER. In DNA form, the CDR3 reads TGCGCCAGCAGCCAAGATCCAGGGGCAGGGGGAGGCTACACCTTC. Amino acid sequence: CASSQDPGAGGGYTF.

As DNA, the CDR3 is TGTGCCAGCAGTTACGTCGGAGCGAGGGGCGTCAATCCCTACGAGCAGTACTTC. It is translated as CASSYVGARGVNPYEQYF. The chain joins TRBV6-2 or TRBV6-3 to TRBJ2-7; D is tentatively TRBD1 or TRBD2 (5 bases each). The germline V gene encodes CDR1 MNHEY and CDR2 SVGEGT. CDR3 size: 18 residues. With 2 bases removed from V and 2 bases from J, the gap between germline ends came to 22 bases.

This chain connects TRBV7-2 to TRBJ2-5; perhaps TRBD2 as D (5 bases). The CDR3 runs 14 residues. With 4 bases removed from V and 3 bases from J, the gap between germline ends came to 12 bases. The germline V gene has CDR1 SGHTA and CDR2 FQGNSA. The CDR3 spells CASSSREAKETQYF. The CDR3 DNA reads as TGTGCCAGCAGCTCCCGGGAAGCAAAAGAGACCCAGTACTTC.